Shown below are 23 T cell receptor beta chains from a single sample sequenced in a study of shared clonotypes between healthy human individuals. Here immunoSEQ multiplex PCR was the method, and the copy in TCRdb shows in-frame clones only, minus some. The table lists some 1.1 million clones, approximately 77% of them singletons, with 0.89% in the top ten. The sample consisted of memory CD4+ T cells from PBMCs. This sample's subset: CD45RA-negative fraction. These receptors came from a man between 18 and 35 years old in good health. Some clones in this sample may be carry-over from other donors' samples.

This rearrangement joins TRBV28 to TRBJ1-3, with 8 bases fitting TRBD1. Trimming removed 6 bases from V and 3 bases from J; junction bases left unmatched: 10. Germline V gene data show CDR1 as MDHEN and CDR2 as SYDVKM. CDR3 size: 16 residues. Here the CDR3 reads CASSLAGGSLGNTIYF. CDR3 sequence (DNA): TGTGCCAGCAGCCTGGCAGGGGGCTCTCTTGGAAACACCATATATTTT.

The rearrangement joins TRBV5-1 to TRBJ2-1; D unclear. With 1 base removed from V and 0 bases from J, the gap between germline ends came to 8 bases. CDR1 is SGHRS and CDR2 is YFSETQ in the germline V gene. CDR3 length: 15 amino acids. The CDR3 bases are TGCGCCAGCAGCTTGCAAACAAACTCCTACAATGAGCAGTTCTTC. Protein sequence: CASSLQTNSYNEQFF.

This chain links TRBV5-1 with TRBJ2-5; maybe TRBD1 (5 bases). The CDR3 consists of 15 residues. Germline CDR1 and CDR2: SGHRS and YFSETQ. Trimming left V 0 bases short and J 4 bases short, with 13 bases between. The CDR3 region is CASSLGGGSRETQYF. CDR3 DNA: TGCGCCAGCAGCTTGGGGGGCGGTAGTAGAGAGACCCAGTACTTC.

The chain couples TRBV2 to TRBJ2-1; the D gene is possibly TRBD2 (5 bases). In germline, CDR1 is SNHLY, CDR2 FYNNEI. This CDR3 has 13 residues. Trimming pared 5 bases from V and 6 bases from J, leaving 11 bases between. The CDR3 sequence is CASSSGEGNEQFF. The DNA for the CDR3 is TGTGCCAGCAGTAGCGGTGAGGGCAATGAGCAGTTCTTC.

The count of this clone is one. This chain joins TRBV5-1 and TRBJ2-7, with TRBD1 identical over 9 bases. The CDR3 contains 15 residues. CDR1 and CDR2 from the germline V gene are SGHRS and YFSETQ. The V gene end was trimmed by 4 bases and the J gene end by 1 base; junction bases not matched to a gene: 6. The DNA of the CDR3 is TGCGCCAGCAGCCCAGGGACAGGGCAGTCCTACGAGCAGTACTTC. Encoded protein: CASSPGTGQSYEQYF.

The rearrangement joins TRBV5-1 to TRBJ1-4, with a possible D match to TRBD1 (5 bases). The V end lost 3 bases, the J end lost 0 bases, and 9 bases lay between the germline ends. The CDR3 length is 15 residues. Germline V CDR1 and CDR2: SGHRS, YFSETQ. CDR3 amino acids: CASSYGTATNEKLFF. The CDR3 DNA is TGCGCCAGCAGCTATGGGACTGCAACTAATGAAAAACTGTTTTTT.

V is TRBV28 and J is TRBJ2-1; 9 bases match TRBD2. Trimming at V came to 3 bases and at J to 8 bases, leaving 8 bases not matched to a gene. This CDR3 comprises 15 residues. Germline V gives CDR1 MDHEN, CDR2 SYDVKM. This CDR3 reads CASSFSGTSRHEQFF. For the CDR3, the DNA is TGTGCCAGCAGTTTTTCTGGGACTAGCCGCCATGAGCAGTTCTTC.

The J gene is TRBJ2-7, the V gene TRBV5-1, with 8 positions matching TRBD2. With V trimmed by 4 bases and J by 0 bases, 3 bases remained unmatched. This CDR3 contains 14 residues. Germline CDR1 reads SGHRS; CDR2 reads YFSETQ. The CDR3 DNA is TGCGCCAGCAGCACCGGGGGGGGCTCCTACGAGCAGTACTTC. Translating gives CASSTGGGSYEQYF.

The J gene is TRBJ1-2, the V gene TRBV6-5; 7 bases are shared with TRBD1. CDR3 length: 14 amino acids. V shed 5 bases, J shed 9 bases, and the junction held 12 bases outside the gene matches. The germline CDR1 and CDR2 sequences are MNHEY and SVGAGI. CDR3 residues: CASSPTGLGYRYTF. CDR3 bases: TGTGCCAGCAGTCCGACAGGGCTGGGGTATCGCTACACCTTC.

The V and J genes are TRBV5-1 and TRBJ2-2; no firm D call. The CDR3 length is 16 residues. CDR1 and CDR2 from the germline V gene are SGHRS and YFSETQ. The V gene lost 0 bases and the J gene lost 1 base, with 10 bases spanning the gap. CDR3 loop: CASSLGQALNTGELFF. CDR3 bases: TGCGCCAGCAGCTTGGGGCAGGCGCTGAACACCGGGGAGCTGTTTTTT.

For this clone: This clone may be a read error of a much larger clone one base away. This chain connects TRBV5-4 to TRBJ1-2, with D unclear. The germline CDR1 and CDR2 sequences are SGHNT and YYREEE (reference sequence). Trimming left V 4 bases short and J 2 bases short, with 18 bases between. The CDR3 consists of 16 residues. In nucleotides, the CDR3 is TGTGCCAGCAGCCCGGACGATGGGTTATTGAACTATGGCTACACCTTC. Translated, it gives CASSPDDGLLNYGYTF.

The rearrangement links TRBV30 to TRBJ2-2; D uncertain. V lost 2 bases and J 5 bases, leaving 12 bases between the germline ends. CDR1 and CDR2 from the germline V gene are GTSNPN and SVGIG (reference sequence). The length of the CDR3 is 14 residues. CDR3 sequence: CAWSQDGRTGELFF. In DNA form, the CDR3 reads TGTGCCTGGAGTCAAGATGGAAGGACCGGGGAGCTGTTTTTT.

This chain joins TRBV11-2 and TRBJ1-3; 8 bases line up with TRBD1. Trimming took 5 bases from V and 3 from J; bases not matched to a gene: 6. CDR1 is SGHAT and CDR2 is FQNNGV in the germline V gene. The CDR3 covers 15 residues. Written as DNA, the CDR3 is TGTGCCAGCAGCCTCCGGACAGGGATTGGAAACACCATATATTTT. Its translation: CASSLRTGIGNTIYF. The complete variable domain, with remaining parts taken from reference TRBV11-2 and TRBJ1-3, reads EAGVAQSPRYKIIEKRQSVAFWCNPISGHATLYWYQQILGQGPKLLIQFQNNGVVDDSQLPKDRFSAERLKGVDSTLKIQPAKLEDSAVYLCASSLRTGIGNTIYFGEGSWLTVV.

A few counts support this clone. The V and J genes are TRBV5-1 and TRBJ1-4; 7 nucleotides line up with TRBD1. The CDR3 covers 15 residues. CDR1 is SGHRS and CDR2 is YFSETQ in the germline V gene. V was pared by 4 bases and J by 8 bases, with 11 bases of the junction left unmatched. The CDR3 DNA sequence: TGCGCCAGCAGCACCCAAGACAGGGTGTCCGAAAAACTGTTTTTT. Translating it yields CASSTQDRVSEKLFF.

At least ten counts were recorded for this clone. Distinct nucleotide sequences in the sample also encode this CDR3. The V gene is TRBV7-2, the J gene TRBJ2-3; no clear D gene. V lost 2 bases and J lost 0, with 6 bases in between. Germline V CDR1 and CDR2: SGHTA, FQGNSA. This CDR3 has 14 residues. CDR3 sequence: CASSLYRSTDTQYF. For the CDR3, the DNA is TGTGCCAGCAGCTTATATAGGAGCACAGATACGCAGTATTTT.

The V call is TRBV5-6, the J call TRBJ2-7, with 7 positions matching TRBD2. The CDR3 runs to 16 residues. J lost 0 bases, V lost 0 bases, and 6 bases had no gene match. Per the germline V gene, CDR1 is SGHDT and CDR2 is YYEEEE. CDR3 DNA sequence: TGTGCCAGCAGCTTGGGGGGAGGGCCTCACTCCTACGAGCAGTACTTC. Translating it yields CASSLGGGPHSYEQYF.

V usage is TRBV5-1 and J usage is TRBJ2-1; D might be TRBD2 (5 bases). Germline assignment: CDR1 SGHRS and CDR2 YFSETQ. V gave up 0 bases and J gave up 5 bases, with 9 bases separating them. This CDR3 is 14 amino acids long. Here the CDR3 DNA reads TGCGCCAGCAGCTTGGCCTCGGAGGACAATGAGCAGTTCTTC. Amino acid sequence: CASSLASEDNEQFF.

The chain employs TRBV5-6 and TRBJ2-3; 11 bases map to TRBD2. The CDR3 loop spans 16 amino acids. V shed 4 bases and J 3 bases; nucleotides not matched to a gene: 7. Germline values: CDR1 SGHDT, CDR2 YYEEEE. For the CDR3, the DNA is TGTGCCAGCAGCCGAACCCTAGCGGGAGGTACAGATACGCAGTATTTT. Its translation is CASSRTLAGGTDTQYF.

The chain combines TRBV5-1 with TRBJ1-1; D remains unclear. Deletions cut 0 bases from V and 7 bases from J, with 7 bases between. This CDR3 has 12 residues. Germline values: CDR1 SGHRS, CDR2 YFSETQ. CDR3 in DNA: TGCGCCAGCAGCTTGGCCGGGTTTGAAGCTTTCTTT. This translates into CASSLAGFEAFF. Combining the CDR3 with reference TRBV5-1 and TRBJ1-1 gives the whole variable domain KAGVTQTPRYLIKTRGQQVTLSCSPISGHRSVSWYQQTPGQGLQFLFEYFSETQRNKGNFPGRFSGRQFSNSRSEMNVSTLELGDSALYLCASSLAGFEAFFGQGTRLTVV.

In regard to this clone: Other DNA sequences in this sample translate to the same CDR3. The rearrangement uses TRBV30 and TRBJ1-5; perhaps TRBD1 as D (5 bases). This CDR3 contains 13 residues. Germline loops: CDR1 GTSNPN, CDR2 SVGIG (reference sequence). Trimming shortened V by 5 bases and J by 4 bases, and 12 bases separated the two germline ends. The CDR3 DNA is TGTGCCTGGTCCCTCGGGGGGAATCAGCCCCAGCATTTT. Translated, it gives CAWSLGGNQPQHF.

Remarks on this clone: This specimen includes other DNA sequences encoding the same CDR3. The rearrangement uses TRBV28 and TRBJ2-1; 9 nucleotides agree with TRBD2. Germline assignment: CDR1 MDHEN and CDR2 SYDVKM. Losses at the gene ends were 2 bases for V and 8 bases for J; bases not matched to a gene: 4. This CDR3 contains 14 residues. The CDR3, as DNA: TGTGCCAGCAGTTTAGCGGGAGGGCCGTATGAGCAGTTCTTC. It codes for CASSLAGGPYEQFF.

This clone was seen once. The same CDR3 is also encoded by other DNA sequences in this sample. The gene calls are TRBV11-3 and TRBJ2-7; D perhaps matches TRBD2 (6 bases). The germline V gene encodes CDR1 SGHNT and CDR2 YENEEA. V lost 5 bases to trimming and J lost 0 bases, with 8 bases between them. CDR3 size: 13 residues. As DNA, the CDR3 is TGTGCCAGCAGCAGCGGGTCCTCCTACGAGCAGTACTTC. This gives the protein CASSSGSSYEQYF.

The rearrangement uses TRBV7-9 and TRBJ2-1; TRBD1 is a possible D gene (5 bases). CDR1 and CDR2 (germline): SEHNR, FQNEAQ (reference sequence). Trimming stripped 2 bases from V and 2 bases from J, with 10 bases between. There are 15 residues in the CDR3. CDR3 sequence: CASSLQGRAYNEQFF. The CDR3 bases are TGTGCCAGCAGCTTACAGGGTAGGGCCTACAATGAGCAGTTCTTC.